These 14 T cell receptor beta chains were sequenced from one sample in a study of OX40 agonist ivuxolimab in advanced cancers. The method was immunoSEQ multiplex PCR; TCRdb's version includes in-frame clones alone and lacks a portion of them. The table records tens of thousands of clones, 80% of them present only once. The material was CD4+ or CD8+ T cells sorted from blood, obtained in a trial of the OX40 agonist ivuxolimab. Source of these receptors: an adult with an advanced solid tumor such as melanoma, head and neck, liver or kidney cancer.

The chain uses TRBV18 and TRBJ2-5; D ambiguous. This CDR3 contains 15 residues. V lost 0 bases, J lost 1 base, and 9 bases lay in between. Germline values: CDR1 KGHSH, CDR2 LQKENI. Here the CDR3 reads CASSPPSASQETQYF. As DNA, the CDR3 is TGTGCCAGCTCACCACCGAGCGCCAGCCAAGAGACCCAGTACTTC.

The table lists this clone with a few counts. The chain links TRBV30 to TRBJ1-1, with TRBD1 as a possible D gene (5 bases). The CDR3 contains 11 residues. CDR1 and CDR2 from the germline V gene are GTSNPN and SVGIG (reference sequence). V lost 5 bases, J lost 9 bases, and 13 bases lay in between. For the CDR3, the DNA is TGTGCCTGGTACAGGCCTCCTAAAGCTTTCTTT. Its protein is CAWYRPPKAFF. The complete variable domain, with remaining parts taken from reference TRBV30 and TRBJ1-1, reads SQTIHQWPATLVQPVGSPLSLECTVEGTSNPNLYWYRQAAGRGLQLLFYSVGIGQISSEVPQNLSASRPQDRQFILSSKKLLLSDSGFYLCAWYRPPKAFFGQGTRLTVV.

This chain joins TRBV4-2 and TRBJ2-3; 14 positions match TRBD2. There are 18 residues in the CDR3. The germline CDR1 and CDR2 sequences are LGHNA and YNFKEQ. The trim removed 2 bases at V and 4 bases at J, leaving 8 bases unmatched. CDR3 in DNA: TGTGCCAGCAGCCAACATGGACTAGCGGGGGGCGGGGCAGATACGCAGTATTTT. It translates to CASSQHGLAGGGADTQYF.

The chain links TRBV5-6 to TRBJ1-1; D is uncertain. Trimming cost V 3 bases and J 10 bases, with 16 bases left between them. This CDR3 region has 13 residues. Germline V gives CDR1 SGHDT, CDR2 YYEEEE. The CDR3 region has the DNA TGTGCCAGCAGCTCGTCCGGGTCCGGCGGAGCTTTCTTT. Translating gives CASSSSGSGGAFF.

The chain carries TRBV7-9 and TRBJ2-1; 10 nucleotides line up with TRBD2. Germline lookup yields CDR1 SEHNR and CDR2 FQNEAQ (reference sequence). This CDR3 contains 14 residues. V was clipped by 1 base and J by 9 bases; unmatched bases: 3. The DNA of the CDR3 is TGTGCCAGCAGCTTAGAACTAGCGGGGAGTGAGCAGTTCTTC. The encoded protein is CASSLELAGSEQFF. Combining the CDR3 with reference TRBV7-9 and TRBJ2-1 gives the whole variable domain DTGVSQNPRHKITKRGQNVTFRCDPISEHNRLYWYRQTLGQGPEFLTYFQNEAQLEKSRLLSDRFSAERPKGSFSTLEIQRTEQGDSAMYLCASSLELAGSEQFFGPGTRLTVL.

The chain recombines TRBV2 with TRBJ2-4; 7 nucleotides align to TRBD1. With V trimmed by 6 bases and J by 3 bases, 5 bases remained unmatched. Per germline, CDR1 SNHLY and CDR2 FYNNEI. The CDR3 consists of 14 residues. CDR3 loop: CASRFRDSKNIQYF. For the CDR3, the DNA is TGTGCCAGCAGATTCCGGGACAGCAAAAACATTCAGTACTTC.

The genes are TRBV2 and TRBJ2-1; 7 nucleotides agree with TRBD1. V was clipped by 5 bases and J by 1 base; unmatched bases: 2. Germline V gene data show CDR1 as SNHLY and CDR2 as FYNNEI. This CDR3 has 14 amino acids. CDR3 bases: TGTGCCAGCAGTCGGGACAGATCCTACAATGAGCAGTTCTTC. Protein product: CASSRDRSYNEQFF.

V usage is TRBV18 and J usage is TRBJ1-1; D might be TRBD1 (5 bases). CDR1 is KGHSH and CDR2 is LQKENI in the germline V gene. The V and J ends lost 2 bases and 10 bases respectively, with 11 bases between them. The CDR3 is made up of 12 amino acids. CDR3 loop: CASSPSREGAFF. CDR3 DNA: TGTGCCAGCTCACCAAGCAGGGAGGGAGCTTTCTTT.

The rearrangement uses TRBV7-7 and TRBJ2-5, with D tentatively TRBD1 (6 bases). The CDR3 extends over 15 amino acids. Trimming removed 5 bases at V and 1 base at J, with 14 bases between. CDR1 and CDR2 (germline): SSHAT, FNYEAQ (reference sequence). The CDR3 DNA follows: TGTGCCAGCAGCGGGGGCAGCCTCACCCAAGAGACCCAGTACTTC. It is translated as CASSGGSLTQETQYF.

The chain has TRBV5-6 and TRBJ2-7; 7 positions match TRBD1. V was pared by 4 bases and J by 2 bases, with 9 bases of the junction left unmatched. CDR1 and CDR2 from the germline V gene are SGHDT and YYEEEE. The CDR3 contains 15 residues. The CDR3 DNA is TGTGCCAGCAGCGCCGACAGGGAGTTCACCTACGAGCAGTACTTC. It is translated as CASSADREFTYEQYF.

The chain combines TRBV10-3 with TRBJ2-1; 10 bases fit TRBD2. This CDR3 is 16 amino acids long. Germline CDR1 reads ENHRY; CDR2 reads SYGVKD. Trimming cost V 0 bases and J 2 bases; bases outside gene matches: 1. The DNA for the CDR3 is TGTGCCATCAGTGAGTCTAGCGGGGGGACCTACAATGAGCAGTTCTTC. Encoded protein: CAISESSGGTYNEQFF.

Only a few counts were recorded for this clone. The V and J genes are TRBV27 and TRBJ1-6, with TRBD1 as a possible D gene (6 bases). CDR3 length: 16 amino acids. Germline values: CDR1 MNHEY, CDR2 SMNVEV (reference sequence). V lost 7 bases, J lost 7 bases, and 20 bases lay in between. The CDR3 DNA is TGTGCCAGCAAAGGGGGGGCAGGGATGTTAAATTCACCCCTCCACTTT. This gives the protein CASKGGAGMLNSPLHF.

The V gene is TRBV10-3, the J gene TRBJ2-3; 8 nucleotides align to TRBD2. Germline trimming cut 5 bases from V and 2 bases from J; bases unmatched to any gene: 3. The CDR3 sequence is 14 residues long. The germline CDR1 and CDR2 sequences are ENHRY and SYGVKD. The CDR3 coding sequence is TGTGCCATCAGTTCCGGGGGGGTCACAGATACGCAGTATTTT. This translates into CAISSGGVTDTQYF.

This chain uses TRBV19 with TRBJ1-1; possibly TRBD1 for D (5 bases). Germline lookup yields CDR1 LNHDA and CDR2 SQIVND (reference sequence). V lost 3 bases, J lost 7 bases, and 9 bases lay in between. The CDR3 length is 12 residues. The CDR3 reads CASSIRQGEAFF. The CDR3 DNA reads TGTGCCAGTAGTATCCGGCAGGGTGAAGCTTTCTTT. Full variable domain (missing parts from reference TRBV19 and TRBJ1-1): DGGITQSPKYLFRKEGQNVTLSCEQNLNHDAMYWYRQDPGQGLRLIYYSQIVNDFQKGDIAEGYSVSREKKESFPLTVTSAQKNPTAFYLCASSIRQGEAFFGQGTRLTVV.